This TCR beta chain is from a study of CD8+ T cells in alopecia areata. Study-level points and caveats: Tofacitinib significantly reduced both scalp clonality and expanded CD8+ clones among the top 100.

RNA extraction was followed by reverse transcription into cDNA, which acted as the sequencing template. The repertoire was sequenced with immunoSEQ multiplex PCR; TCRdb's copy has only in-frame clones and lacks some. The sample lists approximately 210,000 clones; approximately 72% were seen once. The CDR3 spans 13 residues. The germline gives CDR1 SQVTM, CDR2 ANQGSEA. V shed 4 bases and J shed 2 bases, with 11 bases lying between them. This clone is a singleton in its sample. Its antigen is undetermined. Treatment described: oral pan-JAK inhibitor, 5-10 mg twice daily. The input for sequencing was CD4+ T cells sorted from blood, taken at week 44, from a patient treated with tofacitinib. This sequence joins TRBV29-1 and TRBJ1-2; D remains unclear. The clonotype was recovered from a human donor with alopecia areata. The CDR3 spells CSVGQEMNYGYTF. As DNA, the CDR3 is TGCAGCGTTGGGCAGGAGATGAACTATGGCTACACCTTC.